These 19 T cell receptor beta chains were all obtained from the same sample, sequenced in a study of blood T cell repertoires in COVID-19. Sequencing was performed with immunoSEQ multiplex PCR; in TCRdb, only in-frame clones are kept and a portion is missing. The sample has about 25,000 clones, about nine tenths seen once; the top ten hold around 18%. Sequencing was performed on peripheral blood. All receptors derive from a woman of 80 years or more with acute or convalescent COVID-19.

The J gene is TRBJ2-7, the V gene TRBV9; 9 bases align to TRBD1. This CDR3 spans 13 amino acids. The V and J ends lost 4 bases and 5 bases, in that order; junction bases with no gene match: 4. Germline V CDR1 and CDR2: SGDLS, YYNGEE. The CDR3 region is CASSPGTGNEQYF. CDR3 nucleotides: TGTGCCAGCAGCCCCGGGACAGGGAACGAGCAGTACTTC.

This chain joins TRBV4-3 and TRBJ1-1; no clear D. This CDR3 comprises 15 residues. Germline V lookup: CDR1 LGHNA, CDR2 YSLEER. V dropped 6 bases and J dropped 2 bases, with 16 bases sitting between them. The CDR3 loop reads CASSRVQSSNTEAFF. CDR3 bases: TGCGCCAGCAGTCGGGTCCAAAGTTCTAACACTGAAGCTTTCTTT.

The CDR3 protein is CATSDLGTVLFF. Here the CDR3 DNA reads TGTGCCACCAGTGATTTAGGGACAGTGCTGTTTTTT. This chain joins TRBV24-1 and TRBJ2-2, with 7 bases identical to TRBD1. This CDR3 is 12 amino acids long. The germline V gene has CDR1 KGHDR and CDR2 SFDVKD. The J segment lost 13 bases and the V segment lost 1 base, leaving 2 bases of the junction unmatched.

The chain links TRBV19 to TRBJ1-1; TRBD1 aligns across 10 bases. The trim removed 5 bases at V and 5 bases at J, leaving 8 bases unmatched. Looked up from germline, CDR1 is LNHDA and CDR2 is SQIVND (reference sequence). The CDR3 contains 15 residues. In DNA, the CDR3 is TGTGCCAGTAGTGGGTGGGACAGGGGTGAGACTGAAGCTTTCTTT. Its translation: CASSGWDRGETEAFF. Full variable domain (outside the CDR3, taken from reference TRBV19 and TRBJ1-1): DGGITQSPKYLFRKEGQNVTLSCEQNLNHDAMYWYRQDPGQGLRLIYYSQIVNDFQKGDIAEGYSVSREKKESFPLTVTSAQKNPTAFYLCASSGWDRGETEAFFGQGTRLTVV.

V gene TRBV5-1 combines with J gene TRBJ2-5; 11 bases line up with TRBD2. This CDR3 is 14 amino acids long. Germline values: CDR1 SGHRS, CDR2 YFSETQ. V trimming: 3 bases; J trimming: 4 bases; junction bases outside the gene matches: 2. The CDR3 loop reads CASSYGLAGETQYF. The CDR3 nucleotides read TGCGCCAGCAGCTACGGACTAGCGGGAGAGACCCAGTACTTC.

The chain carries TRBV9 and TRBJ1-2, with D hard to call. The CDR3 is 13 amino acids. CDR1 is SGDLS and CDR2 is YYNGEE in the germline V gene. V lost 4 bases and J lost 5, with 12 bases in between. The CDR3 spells CASSPRGQYGYTF. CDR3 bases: TGTGCCAGCAGCCCCCGGGGTCAGTATGGCTACACCTTC.

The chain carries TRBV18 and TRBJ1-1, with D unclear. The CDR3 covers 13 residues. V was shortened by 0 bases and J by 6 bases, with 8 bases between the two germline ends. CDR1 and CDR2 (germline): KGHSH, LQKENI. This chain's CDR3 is CASSPPSGAEAFF. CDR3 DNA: TGTGCCAGCTCACCACCATCCGGGGCTGAAGCTTTCTTT.

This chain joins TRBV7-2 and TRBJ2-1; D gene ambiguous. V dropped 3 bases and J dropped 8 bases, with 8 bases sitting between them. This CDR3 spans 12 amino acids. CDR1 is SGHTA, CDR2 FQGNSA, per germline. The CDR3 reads CASSFYSDEQFF. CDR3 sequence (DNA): TGTGCCAGCAGCTTCTATAGTGATGAGCAGTTCTTC.

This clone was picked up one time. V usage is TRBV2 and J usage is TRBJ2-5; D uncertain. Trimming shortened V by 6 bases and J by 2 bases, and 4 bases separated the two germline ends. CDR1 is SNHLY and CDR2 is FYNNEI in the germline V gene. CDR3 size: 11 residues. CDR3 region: CASSLQETQYF. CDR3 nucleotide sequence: TGTGCCAGCAGCCTGCAAGAGACCCAGTACTTC.

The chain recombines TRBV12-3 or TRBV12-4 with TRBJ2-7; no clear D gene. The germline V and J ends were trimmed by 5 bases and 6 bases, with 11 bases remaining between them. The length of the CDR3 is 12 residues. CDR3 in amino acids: CASSPAIGEQYF. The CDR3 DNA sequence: TGTGCCAGCAGTCCAGCGATAGGCGAGCAGTACTTC.

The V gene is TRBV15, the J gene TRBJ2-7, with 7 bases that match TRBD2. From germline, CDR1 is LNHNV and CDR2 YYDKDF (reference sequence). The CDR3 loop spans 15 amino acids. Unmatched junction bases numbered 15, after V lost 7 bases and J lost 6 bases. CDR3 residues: CATTESRGVGGEQYF. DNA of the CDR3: TGTGCCACCACGGAAAGCCGGGGGGTTGGGGGCGAGCAGTACTTC.

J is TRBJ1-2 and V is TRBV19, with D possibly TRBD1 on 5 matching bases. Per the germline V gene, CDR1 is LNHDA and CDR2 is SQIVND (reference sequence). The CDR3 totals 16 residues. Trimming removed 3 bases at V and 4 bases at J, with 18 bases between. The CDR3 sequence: CASSIDVLLRGYGYTF. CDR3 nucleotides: TGTGCCAGTAGTATTGATGTCCTTCTAAGGGGCTATGGCTACACCTTC.

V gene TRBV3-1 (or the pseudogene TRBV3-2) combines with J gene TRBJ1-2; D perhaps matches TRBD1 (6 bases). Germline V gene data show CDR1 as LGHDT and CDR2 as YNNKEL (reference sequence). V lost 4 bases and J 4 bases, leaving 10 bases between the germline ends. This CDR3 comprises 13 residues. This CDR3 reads CASSPLGGYGYTF. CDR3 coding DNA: TGTGCCAGCAGCCCTTTAGGGGGCTATGGCTACACCTTC.

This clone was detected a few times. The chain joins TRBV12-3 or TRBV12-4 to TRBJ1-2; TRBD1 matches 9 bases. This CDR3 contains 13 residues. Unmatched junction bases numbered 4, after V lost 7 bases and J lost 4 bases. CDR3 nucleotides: TGTGCCAGCAAAACAGGGGGCGCCTATGGCTACACCTTC. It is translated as CASKTGGAYGYTF.

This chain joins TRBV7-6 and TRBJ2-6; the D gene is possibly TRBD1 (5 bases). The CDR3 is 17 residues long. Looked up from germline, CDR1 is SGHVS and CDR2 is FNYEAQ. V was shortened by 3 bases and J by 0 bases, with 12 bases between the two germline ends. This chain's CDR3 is CASSFDSPNSGANVLTF. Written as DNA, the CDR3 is TGTGCCAGCAGCTTCGACAGTCCCAACTCTGGGGCCAACGTCCTGACTTTC.

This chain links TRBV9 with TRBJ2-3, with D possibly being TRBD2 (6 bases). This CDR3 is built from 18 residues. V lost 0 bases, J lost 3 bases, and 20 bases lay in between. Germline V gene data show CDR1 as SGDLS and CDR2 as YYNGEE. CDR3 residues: CASSVVSFRLDETDTQYF. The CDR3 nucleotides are TGTGCCAGCAGCGTAGTAAGCTTCCGACTAGATGAGACAGATACGCAGTATTTT.

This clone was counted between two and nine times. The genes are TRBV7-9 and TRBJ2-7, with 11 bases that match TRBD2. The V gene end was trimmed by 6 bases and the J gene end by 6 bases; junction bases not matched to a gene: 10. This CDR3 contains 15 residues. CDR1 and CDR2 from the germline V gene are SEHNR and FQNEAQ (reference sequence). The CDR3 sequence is CASRRSGTSGPEQYF. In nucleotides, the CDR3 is TGTGCCAGCAGGCGCTCCGGGACTAGCGGCCCCGAGCAGTACTTC.

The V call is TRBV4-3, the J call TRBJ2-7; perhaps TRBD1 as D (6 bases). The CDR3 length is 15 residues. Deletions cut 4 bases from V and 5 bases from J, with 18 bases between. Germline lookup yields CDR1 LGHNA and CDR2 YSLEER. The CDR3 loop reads CASSPTRQVVHEQYF. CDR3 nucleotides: TGCGCCAGCAGCCCCACGAGACAGGTGGTCCACGAGCAGTACTTC.

The CDR3: CASSLEASGKYNEQFF. In DNA, the CDR3 is TGCGCCAGCAGCTTGGAGGCTAGCGGGAAGTACAATGAGCAGTTCTTC. The rearrangement links TRBV5-1 to TRBJ2-1, with 9 bases matching TRBD2. The CDR3 runs to 16 residues. CDR1 is SGHRS, CDR2 YFSETQ, per germline. With 0 bases clipped from V and 4 bases from J, the junction kept 5 bases outside the gene matches.